The next 18 T cell receptor beta chains were all read from a single sample in a study of blood T cells in healthy people across ages. A sample-barcoded 5' primer and a J-beta primer mix were used in a second PCR of roughly 7 to 12 cycles. MiXCR was run by TCRdb on the 5' RACE reads, yielding one entry per CDR3 protein. The sample holds 750,000 or so distinct CDR3 sequences; approximately 25% are singletons and the top ten take 9.4%. The data also belong to a second study, concerning T cells of mothers and their children.

Sequencing input: blood. The receptors derive from a boy aged 5-17 years in good health.

In its sample, this clonotype was seen a few times. This chain links TRBV5-1 with TRBJ1-2; D is perhaps TRBD1 (6 bases). CDR1 is SGHRS, CDR2 YFSETQ, per germline. The V end lost 4 bases, the J end lost 8 bases, and 15 bases lay between the germline ends. This CDR3 has 13 residues. This chain's CDR3 is CASSLNRDWGYTF. In nucleotides, the CDR3 is TGCGCCAGCAGCCTCAACAGGGACTGGGGCTACACCTTC.

The J gene is TRBJ1-3, the V gene TRBV6-1; possible D gene TRBD1, 5 bases. CDR3 length equals 15 residues. Germline loops: CDR1 MNHNS, CDR2 SASEGT. Trimming removed 8 bases at V and 0 bases at J, with 14 bases between. CDR3 region: CASQIGGLSGNTIYF. DNA for the CDR3: TGTGCCAGCCAGATCGGGGGACTCTCTGGAAACACCATATATTTT.

CDR3 in DNA: TGTGCCATCAGGGCTGACAGCCTCATGAACACTGAAGCTTTCTTT. It encodes CAIRADSLMNTEAFF. V usage is TRBV10-3 and J usage is TRBJ1-1; TRBD1 might be the D (5 bases). The CDR3 contains 15 residues. Per the germline V gene, CDR1 is ENHRY and CDR2 is SYGVKD. The V gene lost 6 bases and the J gene lost 0 bases, with 14 bases spanning the gap.

V gene TRBV7-2 combines with J gene TRBJ2-1; possibly TRBD1 for D (5 bases). V was cut by 4 bases and J by 0 bases, with 16 bases left in between. Germline values: CDR1 SGHTA, CDR2 FQGNSA. The CDR3 loop spans 17 amino acids. CDR3 amino acids: CASSSPAQGPSYNEQFF. The CDR3 nucleotides are TGTGCCAGCAGCTCTCCGGCGCAGGGTCCCTCCTACAATGAGCAGTTCTTC.

The chain carries TRBV20-1 and TRBJ2-5; 13 bases fit TRBD2. Judging by the DNA end, TRBJ2-1 fits better; the J call may be wrong. Germline CDR1 DFQATT, CDR2 SNEGSKA (reference sequence). CDR3 length: 15 amino acids. The CDR3: CSAIDRLAGGNEQFF. CDR3 coding DNA: TGCAGTGCTATTGACCGACTAGCGGGAGGCAATGAGCAGTTCTTC.

Ten or more counts support this clonotype. The rearrangement joins TRBV7-9 to TRBJ1-6; D is perhaps TRBD1 (5 bases). This CDR3 region has 15 residues. Germline CDR1 is SEHNR and CDR2 is FQNEAQ (reference sequence). V was clipped by 0 bases and J by 7 bases, with 10 bases between them. CDR3 nucleotides: TGTGCCAGCAGCTTAGCTTGGGGCCCAAATTCACCCCTCCACTTT. The encoded protein is CASSLAWGPNSPLHF.

The chain joins TRBV24-1 to TRBJ2-1; 11 nucleotides line up with TRBD2. The germline V gene encodes CDR1 KGHDR and CDR2 SFDVKD. CDR3 length equals 14 residues. After removal of 8 bases from V and 7 bases from J, the junction contained 6 bases not matched to a gene. CDR3 nucleotides: TGTGCCACCAACGGGGGGACTAGCGGTAATGAGCAGTTCTTC. It specifies CATNGGTSGNEQFF.

This clonotype was seen a handful of times. This chain links TRBV4-1 with TRBJ1-4; 8 bases agree with TRBD1. Germline loops: CDR1 MGHRA, CDR2 YSYEKL. The CDR3 is made up of 15 amino acids. V dropped 1 base and J dropped 8; count of bases not matched to a gene: 6. For the CDR3, the DNA is TGCGCCAGCAGCCAAGTGGCTACAGGGGGGGAAAAACTGTTTTTT. Translated, it gives CASSQVATGGEKLFF.

The chain recombines TRBV24-1 with TRBJ2-3; D unresolved. The CDR3 is made up of 13 amino acids. Trimming took off 3 bases at V and 4 bases at J, with 7 bases between the two ends. Germline lookup yields CDR1 KGHDR and CDR2 SFDVKD. The chain's CDR3 is CATSDPKADTQYF. The CDR3 nucleotides read TGTGCCACCAGTGATCCAAAGGCAGATACGCAGTATTTT.

This clonotype has only a few counts. The rearrangement joins TRBV2 to TRBJ2-1; a possible D gene is TRBD1 (6 bases). This CDR3 spans 13 amino acids. V was pared by 8 bases and J by 5 bases, with 13 bases between. Germline CDR1 reads SNHLY; CDR2 reads FYNNEI. The CDR3 spells CASGYTGNNEQFF. The CDR3 nucleotides read TGTGCCAGCGGCTATACAGGGAACAATGAGCAGTTCTTC.

The V and J genes are TRBV24-1 and TRBJ2-5; weak D call: TRBD1 (5 bases). Near its end, the DNA agrees better with TRBJ2-1, so the J call may be wrong. This CDR3 is built from 13 residues. In germline, CDR1 is KGHDR, CDR2 SFDVKD. In DNA form, the CDR3 reads TGTGCCACCAGTAGCGACAGTTCGGGTGAGCAGTTCTTC. It translates to CATSSDSSGEQFF.

This clonotype appeared a few times. The chain couples TRBV5-1 to TRBJ1-5; D remains unclear. The V gene lost 3 bases and the J gene lost 2 bases, with 12 bases spanning the gap. In germline, CDR1 is SGHRS, CDR2 YFSETQ. This CDR3 comprises 15 residues. The CDR3 nucleotides are TGCGCCAGCAGCTCGGGGATAGAAGGCAATCAGCCCCAGCATTTT. Its translation: CASSSGIEGNQPQHF. Full variable domain (remainder filled in from reference TRBV5-1 and TRBJ1-5): KAGVTQTPRYLIKTRGQQVTLSCSPISGHRSVSWYQQTPGQGLQFLFEYFSETQRNKGNFPGRFSGRQFSNSRSEMNVSTLELGDSALYLCASSSGIEGNQPQHFGDGTRLSIL.

This clonotype has only a few counts. The chain joins TRBV25-1 to TRBJ2-5; TRBD1 or TRBD2 may be the D gene (7 bases each). The germline V gene encodes CDR1 MGHDK and CDR2 SYGVNS. Trimming cost V 2 bases and J 5 bases, with 18 bases left between them. This CDR3 comprises 16 residues. In nucleotides, the CDR3 is TGTGCCAGCAGTGAAGGTGGCAGGGGGGGCTTGGAGACCCAGTACTTC. It specifies CASSEGGRGGLETQYF.

The chain has TRBV4-3 and TRBJ2-3; TRBD2 aligns across 10 bases. The CDR3 loop spans 19 amino acids. The germline V gene has CDR1 LGHNA and CDR2 YSLEER. V lost 2 bases to trimming and J lost 4 bases; unmatched junction nucleotides: 15. The CDR3 here is CASSQQRASGGPEADTQYF. The CDR3 DNA is TGCGCCAGCAGCCAACAACGGGCTAGCGGGGGCCCCGAAGCAGATACGCAGTATTTT.

This clonotype was seen a few times. In DNA form, the CDR3 reads TGTGCCATCAGTGCCCGGAGCGGGGACTACGAGCAGTACTTC. It yields the protein CAISARSGDYEQYF. The J gene is TRBJ2-7, the V gene TRBV10-3, with 7 nucleotides matching TRBD2. The CDR3 is 14 residues long. Trimming removed 4 bases from V and 3 bases from J; junction bases left unmatched: 6. Germline-derived CDR1 and CDR2 are ENHRY and SYGVKD.

Only a few counts were recorded for this clonotype. The chain uses TRBV29-1 and TRBJ2-5, with D perhaps matching TRBD1 or TRBD2 (6 bases each). Trimming left V 6 bases short and J 4 bases short, with 12 bases between. This CDR3 region has 12 residues. Germline loops: CDR1 SQVTM, CDR2 ANQGSEA. CDR3 in amino acids: CSVLQGGETQYF. CDR3 DNA sequence: TGCAGCGTCTTACAGGGAGGAGAGACCCAGTACTTC. The full variable domain, in which reference TRBV29-1 and TRBJ2-5 provide the parts outside the CDR3, is SAVISQKPSRDICQRGTSLTIQCQVDSQVTMMFWYRQQPGQSLTLIATANQGSEATYESGFVIDKFPISRPNLTFSTLTVSNMSPEDSSIYLCSVLQGGETQYFGPGTRLLVL.

The chain is built from TRBV14 and TRBJ2-2; D possibly corresponds to TRBD1 (7 bases). Trimming took off 6 bases at V and 5 bases at J, with 16 bases between the two ends. CDR3 length: 15 residues. The V gene's germline CDR1 is SGHDN and CDR2 FVKESK. CDR3 region: CASSLLQGRTGELFF. The CDR3 DNA sequence: TGTGCCAGCAGTCTATTACAGGGGAGGACCGGGGAGCTGTTTTTT.

This clonotype was seen more than once but under ten times. The gene calls are TRBV7-3 and TRBJ2-1; tentative D call: TRBD2 (6 bases). Germline V gene lookup returns CDR1 SGHTA and CDR2 FQGTGA. CDR3 length: 15 residues. V gave up 1 base and J gave up 1 base, with 8 bases separating them. The CDR3 coding sequence is TGTGCCAGCAGCTTAAGCGGGAAGTCCTACAATGAGCAGTTCTTC. Translation gives CASSLSGKSYNEQFF.